The 18 T cell receptor beta chains in this list originate from one sample, sequenced in a study of cytomegalovirus exposure and HLA in healthy donors (TCRdb year 2017). Receptor libraries were prepared by the immunoSEQ multiplex PCR assay. TCRdb carries this immuneACCESS record with in-frame sequences only. Its versions omit some clonotypes, under half of them owing to an unresolved V gene in the studies checked, with the rest unexplained. The sample table holds roughly 310,000 clones, of which approximately 91% were seen once. The biggest ten clones account for approximately 0.95% of the sample. The sample was PBMCs. The receptors stem from a man younger than 45 in good health and CMV-seronegative.

V is TRBV19 and J is TRBJ1-2; a possible D gene is TRBD1 (6 bases). This CDR3 region has 15 residues. Germline V CDR1 and CDR2: LNHDA, SQIVND (reference sequence). With 7 bases removed from V and 4 bases from J, the gap between germline ends came to 19 bases. The CDR3 spells CASTINPGTFYGYTF. Here the CDR3 DNA reads TGTGCCAGTACCATCAACCCGGGGACATTCTATGGCTACACCTTC. Full variable domain (rest looked up from reference TRBV19 and TRBJ1-2): DGGITQSPKYLFRKEGQNVTLSCEQNLNHDAMYWYRQDPGQGLRLIYYSQIVNDFQKGDIAEGYSVSREKKESFPLTVTSAQKNPTAFYLCASTINPGTFYGYTFGSGTRLTVV.

This clone was picked up a small number of times. The V call is TRBV6-1, the J call TRBJ1-5, with D maybe TRBD1 (6 bases). Germline values: CDR1 MNHNS, CDR2 SASEGT. The V end lost 1 base, the J end lost 4 bases, and 11 bases lay between the germline ends. This CDR3 is built from 15 residues. CDR3 sequence reads: CASSEVGQGNQPQHF. The DNA of the CDR3 is TGTGCCAGCAGTGAAGTCGGGCAGGGGAATCAGCCCCAGCATTTT.

This chain links TRBV7-9 with TRBJ2-1; 7 bases are shared with TRBD1. CDR1 SEHNR and CDR2 FQNEAQ come from the germline V gene (reference sequence). The CDR3 spans 14 residues. Trimming removed 3 bases from V and 7 bases from J; junction bases left unmatched: 6. The CDR3 DNA reads as TGTGCCAGCAGCTTCGGGACAGCTGGAAATGAGCAGTTCTTC. Translating gives CASSFGTAGNEQFF.

As DNA, the CDR3 is TGTGCCAGCAGGAGCGACAGGGGGCGTCAAGCTTTCTTT. It encodes CASRSDRGRQAFF. The chain couples TRBV5-4 to TRBJ1-1, with 10 bases aligning to TRBD1. The trim removed 5 bases at V and 9 bases at J, leaving 7 bases unmatched. CDR1 SGHNT and CDR2 YYREEE come from the germline V gene (reference sequence). The CDR3 runs to 13 residues.

The chain combines TRBV4-1 with TRBJ2-1, with TRBD2 identical over 8 bases. V gave up 5 bases and J gave up 5 bases; unmatched junction bases: 14. The length of the CDR3 is 17 residues. CDR1 MGHRA and CDR2 YSYEKL come from the germline V gene. The DNA of the CDR3 is TGCGCCAGCAGCACCAGGTTTCCGGGGGGGCACCACAATGAGCAGTTCTTC. Translating it yields CASSTRFPGGHHNEQFF.

The chain is built from TRBV10-1 and TRBJ2-1; D is perhaps TRBD2 (6 bases). The V and J ends lost 7 bases and 7 bases respectively, with 11 bases between them. The germline CDR1 and CDR2 sequences are WNHNN and SYGVQD (reference sequence). The CDR3 is 12 amino acids. The CDR3 loop reads CASMGLQNEQFF. CDR3 bases: TGCGCCAGCATGGGACTCCAAAATGAGCAGTTCTTC.

The chain carries TRBV15 and TRBJ1-5, with a tentative D call TRBD1 (6 bases). Trimming removed 0 bases at V and 5 bases at J, with 14 bases between. The CDR3 loop spans 16 amino acids. Germline values: CDR1 LNHNV, CDR2 YYDKDF (reference sequence). The CDR3 loop is CATSRDPRAGDQPQHF. In DNA form, the CDR3 reads TGTGCCACCAGCAGAGATCCGAGGGCAGGGGATCAGCCCCAGCATTTT.

CDR3 residues: CAISVGASGNTIYF. CDR3 nucleotides: TGTGCCATCAGTGTAGGAGCCTCTGGAAACACCATATATTTT. The chain is built from TRBV10-3 and TRBJ1-3; D uncertain. V lost 4 bases to trimming and J lost 0 bases, with 7 bases between them. Germline V CDR1 and CDR2: ENHRY, SYGVKD. This CDR3 region has 14 residues.

This clone was observed once. The chain recombines TRBV11-2 with TRBJ1-2; no reliable D call. The CDR3 covers 14 residues. V was clipped by 5 bases and J by 0 bases, with 10 bases between them. Germline values: CDR1 SGHAT, CDR2 FQNNGV. CDR3 coding DNA: TGTGCCAGCAGCCCCCAGAGGGCTAACTATGGCTACACCTTC. It encodes CASSPQRANYGYTF.

The chain combines TRBV5-1 with TRBJ1-1, with D possibly being TRBD1 (5 bases). Trimming left V 4 bases short and J 0 bases short, with 13 bases between. Per germline, CDR1 SGHRS and CDR2 YFSETQ. The length of the CDR3 is 15 residues. CDR3 sequence (DNA): TGCGCCAGCAGCCCTGGAGACAGCCTGAACACTGAAGCTTTCTTT. Amino acid sequence: CASSPGDSLNTEAFF.

The chain employs TRBV18 and TRBJ2-3; D is undetermined. The CDR3 runs 14 residues. V was pared by 3 bases and J by 3 bases, with 10 bases between. Germline V lookup: CDR1 KGHSH, CDR2 LQKENI. The CDR3, as DNA: TGTGCCAGCTCACCGCCTGACTCAACAGATACGCAGTATTTT. It specifies CASSPPDSTDTQYF.

The V and J genes are TRBV6-1 and TRBJ1-5; possibly TRBD1 for D (5 bases). The CDR3 is made up of 14 amino acids. Germline V lookup: CDR1 MNHNS, CDR2 SASEGT. Trimming pared 7 bases from V and 6 bases from J, leaving 16 bases between. Here the CDR3 reads CASTERRGTQPQHF. Here the CDR3 DNA reads TGTGCCAGCACCGAAAGGAGGGGAACTCAGCCCCAGCATTTT.

The sample holds a few counts of this clone. The chain joins TRBV4-1 to TRBJ1-6; TRBD1 might be the D (6 bases). V was cut by 4 bases and J by 6 bases, with 10 bases left in between. Germline lookup yields CDR1 MGHRA and CDR2 YSYEKL. This CDR3 has 14 amino acids. The CDR3 is CASSLGGRNSPLHF. In DNA, the CDR3 is TGCGCCAGCAGCCTAGGGGGTCGTAATTCACCCCTCCACTTT.

The chain combines TRBV4-3 with TRBJ1-1; a possible D gene is TRBD1 (6 bases). With 4 bases removed from V and 1 base from J, the gap between germline ends came to 16 bases. Germline CDR1 LGHNA, CDR2 YSLEER. The CDR3 runs 16 residues. CDR3 nucleotide sequence: TGCGCCAGCAGCCCAGCGTGGGGGGGGGCGAACACTGAAGCTTTCTTT. Protein: CASSPAWGGANTEAFF.

The chain links TRBV5-4 to TRBJ1-1; D call uncertain. Trimming shortened V by 0 bases and J by 2 bases, and 11 bases separated the two germline ends. This CDR3 spans 15 amino acids. Germline V CDR1 and CDR2: SGHNT, YYREEE (reference sequence). CDR3 sequence reads: CASSLARRENTEAFF. CDR3 DNA: TGTGCCAGCAGCTTGGCCCGCCGAGAAAACACTGAAGCTTTCTTT.

The genes are TRBV10-2 and TRBJ1-1, with TRBD1 identical over 9 bases. Looked up from germline, CDR1 is WSHSY and CDR2 is SAAADI. Trimming at V came to 0 bases and at J to 1 base, leaving 0 bases not matched to a gene. This CDR3 spans 15 amino acids. DNA for the CDR3: TGCGCCAGCAGTGAGTCGGGACAGGGGAACACTGAAGCTTTCTTT. It codes for CASSESGQGNTEAFF.

The genes are TRBV7-9 and TRBJ2-7, with D maybe TRBD2 (5 bases). CDR1 and CDR2 (germline): SEHNR, FQNEAQ (reference sequence). The CDR3 runs to 16 residues. V lost 2 bases and J 0 bases, leaving 14 bases between the germline ends. The DNA of the CDR3 is TGTGCCAGCAGCTTACCCGGACTCGACGGCTCCTACGAGCAGTACTTC. It yields the protein CASSLPGLDGSYEQYF.

This clone showed up just once. The chain employs TRBV10-3 and TRBJ1-2; 12 nucleotides agree with TRBD1. Losses at the gene ends were 8 bases for V and 6 bases for J; bases not matched to a gene: 10. The CDR3 is made up of 15 amino acids. Germline lookup yields CDR1 ENHRY and CDR2 SYGVKD. Here the CDR3 reads CAIWDPGQGANGYTF. CDR3 coding DNA: TGTGCCATCTGGGACCCGGGACAGGGGGCGAATGGCTACACCTTC.